This T cell receptor (beta chain) appears in the sequencing data of a study of blood T cell repertoires in COVID-19. Overall study context: Donors in the United States, Italy and Spain gave samples during acute or convalescent COVID-19. T cells, B-cell-depleted T cells, or PBMCs provided the cDNA or gDNA that served as material.

How the authors handled the data: Estimation of nucleated cell counts was performed using reference gene primer amplification. The repertoire was sequenced with immunoSEQ multiplex PCR; TCRdb's copy has only in-frame clones and lacks some. That table supplies the V and J calls and clone size; D and trimming were determined from the DNA. This table has roughly 120,000 clones, 80% to 90% appearing once. V gave up 0 bases and J gave up 7 bases, with 7 bases separating them. This CDR3 contains 12 residues. CDR1 is SGHRS, CDR2 YFSETQ, per germline. Material for sequencing was peripheral blood. The V gene is TRBV5-1, the J gene TRBJ1-1; no clear D gene. The sequence was obtained from a man in his sixties or seventies with active or convalescent COVID-19. CDR3 DNA: TGCGCCAGCAGCTTGGCGGGAATTGAAGCTTTCTTT. This gives the protein CASSLAGIEAFF.